Sequencing of this TCR beta chain was carried out in a study of CD8 T cells in ankylosing spondylitis. Study observations and caveats: Reported data indicate significant enrichment of disease-linked clones within matched ankylosing spondylitis synovial fluid. CD8+ disease-linked clones were present at relatively low frequencies in blood. Characteristic, it appeared, of ankylosing spondylitis blood was a TCR beta motif of eight highly homologous variants.

As the method for making TCR beta libraries, quantitative 5'-RACE with molecular barcodes was used. TCRdb re-derived calls from the 5' RACE reads in MiXCR, one entry per CDR3 protein. The table includes 85,000 to 100,000 distinct CDR3 sequences, roughly 8.8% detected once. This clonotype was counted ten times or more. Its antigen is unknown. With 4 bases clipped from V and 6 bases from J, the junction kept 9 bases outside the gene matches. Germline lookup yields CDR1 SGHVS and CDR2 FQNEAQ. The CDR3 contains 14 residues. V usage is TRBV7-8 and J usage is TRBJ2-7; 7 nucleotides line up with TRBD1. The clonotype was recovered from a male donor with ankylosing spondylitis or in good health (not recorded which). The source material was blood, either unsorted or a sorted T cell fraction (not recorded which). The CDR3 DNA reads TGTGCCAGCAGCTCGCAGGGCACAGGGGTCGAGCAGTACTTC. Translated, it gives CASSSQGTGVEQYF. Based on the CDR3 plus reference TRBV7-8 and TRBJ2-7, the full variable domain is GAGVSQSPRYKVAKRGQDVALRCDPISGHVSLFWYQQALGQGPEFLTYFQNEAQLDKSGLPSDRFFAERPEGSVSTLKIQRTQQEDSAVYLCASSSQGTGVEQYFGPGTRLTVT.